The clone carrying this T cell receptor (beta chain) was seen once. Its cognate antigen is unknown. CDR1 is SGHAT and CDR2 is FQNNGV in the germline V gene. This CDR3 comprises 15 residues. The germline V and J ends were trimmed by 5 bases and 3 bases, with 15 bases remaining between them. PCR involved 60 Vbeta and 13 Jbeta primers. Profiled with immunoSEQ multiplex PCR; TCRdb holds only in-frame clones, not every one. This sample has about 120,000 clones, with more than 80% found just once. This sample stems from a study of cytomegalovirus exposure and HLA in healthy donors. Study-level findings and limits: For TCR beta chains, V- and J-gene trimming was later linked to a missense DCLRE1C variant. TCR beta V segments were, for the most part, productive about 87% or about 30% of the time in an earlier analysis.

The gene calls are TRBV11-2 and TRBJ2-3; the D gene is possibly TRBD2 (6 bases). This TCR came from a man between 40 and 49 years old in good health and CMV-seronegative. Input material: PBMCs. Here the CDR3 DNA reads TGTGCCAGCAGCACCGGGACTCTCGGGACAGATACGCAGTATTTT. This sequence encodes CASSTGTLGTDTQYF.